This entry is about one T cell receptor beta chain. This specimen belongs to a study of blood T cell repertoires in COVID-19. On the study more broadly: Samples came from the United States, Italy and Spain, spanning acute and convalescent COVID-19. T cells, B-cell-depleted T cells, or PBMCs supplied cDNA or gDNA.

J was trimmed by 2 bases and V by 0 bases; bases with no gene match: 2. Per germline, CDR1 SGHRS and CDR2 YFSETQ. The CDR3 is 15 residues long. Methods used by the authors: Reference gene primer amplification yielded estimated nucleated cell counts. Measured with immunoSEQ multiplex PCR; TCRdb has only the in-frame clones, and not every one. The D gene and trimming were derived from the DNA, and the V and J assignments and clone size from that table. Here the sample spans 110,000 or so clones, 70% to 90% being singletons. The source of this sequence is a man aged 65 to 79 who had recovered from COVID-19. Sequencing used peripheral blood. This rearrangement joins TRBV5-1 to TRBJ2-3; the match to TRBD1 covers 8 bases. CDR3 DNA sequence: TGCGCCAGCAGCTTGGAGGGACAGGACACAGATACGCAGTATTTT. Protein product: CASSLEGQDTDTQYF. The full variable domain, its missing parts supplied by reference TRBV5-1 and TRBJ2-3, is KAGVTQTPRYLIKTRGQQVTLSCSPISGHRSVSWYQQTPGQGLQFLFEYFSETQRNKGNFPGRFSGRQFSNSRSEMNVSTLELGDSALYLCASSLEGQDTDTQYFGPGTRLTVL.